This T cell receptor beta chain was sequenced for a study of neurological immune-mediated disorders. General study points: Neither clinical nor MRI features showed any association with the multiple sclerosis repertoire cluster, and the authors stated that larger cohorts are needed. The greatest TCR clonal expansion occurred in HTLV-1-associated myelopathy and the least in multiple sclerosis, which fell below healthy controls. None of the CDR3 amino acid sequences of expanded clones were shared across subjects, and this suggested private repertoires in all groups.

With regard to this clonotype: Its antigen remains unknown.

Germline CDR1 and CDR2: SNHLY and FYNNEI. This CDR3 is 14 amino acids long. V shed 1 base and J shed 0 bases, with 5 bases lying between them. The cDNA was synthesized by 5'RACE incorporating 10-nucleotide random UMIs. TCRdb re-analysed the 5' RACE reads in MiXCR, keeping a single row per CDR3 protein. The table shows tens of thousands of distinct CDR3 sequences, with over 3% occurring only once. The clonotype was recovered from a man in his forties with multiple sclerosis. This chain uses TRBV2 with TRBJ2-3; unclear D gene. Sequences were obtained from PBMCs. CDR3 region: CASSEVQSTDTQYF. Written as DNA, the CDR3 is TGTGCCAGCAGTGAAGTACAGAGCACAGATACGCAGTATTTT. Full variable domain (outside the CDR3, taken from reference TRBV2 and TRBJ2-3): EPEVTQTPSHQVTQMGQEVILRCVPISNHLYFYWYRQILGQKVEFLVSFYNNEISEKSEIFDDQFSVERPDGSNFTLKIRSTKLEDSAMYFCASSEVQSTDTQYFGPGTRLTVL.